This T cell receptor (beta chain) was documented in a study of STAT3 mutations in large granular lymphocyte leukemia. Study summary: Roughly two fifths of treated T-LGLL patients showed hematologic response to immunosuppression. Whole-study results and caveats: Every T-LGLL patient had at least one immunodominant TCRbeta clonotype.

Remarks on this clone: Its antigen remains unknown.

Clones were sequenced by immunoSEQ multiplex PCR, and TCRdb holds only the in-frame ones, with some missing. Here the sample spans about 13,000 clones, approximately 85% being singletons. The CDR3 runs to 13 residues. CDR1 is SGDLS and CDR2 is YYNGEE in the germline V gene. V shed 1 base and J shed 8 bases, with 11 bases lying between them. The J gene is TRBJ2-3, the V gene TRBV9; tentatively, D is TRBD1 (5 bases). The sequence came from a human donor with T large granular lymphocyte leukemia. Some clones in this sample may be carry-over from other donors' samples. Sequencing used PBMCs. The CDR3 DNA reads as TGTGCCAGCAGCGTACAGGGTGTCCCTACGCAGTATTTT. Its translation is CASSVQGVPTQYF.